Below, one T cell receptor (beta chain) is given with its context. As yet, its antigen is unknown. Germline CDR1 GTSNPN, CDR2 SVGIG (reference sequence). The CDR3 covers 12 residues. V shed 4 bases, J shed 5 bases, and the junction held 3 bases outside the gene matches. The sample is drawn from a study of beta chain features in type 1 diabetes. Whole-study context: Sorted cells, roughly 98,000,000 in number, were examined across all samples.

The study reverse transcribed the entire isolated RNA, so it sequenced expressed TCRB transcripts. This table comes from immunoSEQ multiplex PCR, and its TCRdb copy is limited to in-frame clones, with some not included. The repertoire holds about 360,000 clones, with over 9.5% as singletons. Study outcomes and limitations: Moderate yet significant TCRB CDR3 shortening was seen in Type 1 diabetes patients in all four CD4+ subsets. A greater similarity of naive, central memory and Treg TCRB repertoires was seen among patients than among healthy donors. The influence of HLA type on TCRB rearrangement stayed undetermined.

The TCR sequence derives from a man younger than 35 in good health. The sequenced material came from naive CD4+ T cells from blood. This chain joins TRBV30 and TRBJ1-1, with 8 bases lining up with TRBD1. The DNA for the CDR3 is TGTGCCTGGACAGGGGGCAGGACTGAAGCTTTCTTT. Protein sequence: CAWTGGRTEAFF.